The 6 T cell receptor beta chains below come from one sample, sequenced in a study of cytomegalovirus exposure and HLA in healthy donors. The PCR had 60 Vbeta and 13 Jbeta primers. Profiling relied on immunoSEQ multiplex PCR, and the TCRdb table lists in-frame clones only, not all of them. The sample carries approximately 91,000 clones, 69% recorded once. Sequencing used PBMCs. The receptors shown here come from a female donor in good health and CMV-seronegative.

The chain links TRBV27 to TRBJ2-7; 7 positions agree with TRBD2. CDR1 MNHEY and CDR2 SMNVEV come from the germline V gene (reference sequence). This CDR3 region has 15 residues. V shed 6 bases and J 4 bases; nucleotides not matched to a gene: 12. DNA of the CDR3: TGTGCCAGCAGGGATTCCGGGACTACCTATTACGAGCAGTACTTC. Protein sequence: CASRDSGTTYYEQYF.

The gene calls are TRBV28 and TRBJ2-1, with 9 bases that match TRBD2. The CDR3 is 13 amino acids. Losses at the gene ends were 5 bases for V and 6 bases for J; bases not matched to a gene: 2. Germline CDR1 and CDR2: MDHEN and SYDVKM. The CDR3 DNA sequence: TGTGCCAGCAGTATACTAGCGGGCAATGAGCAGTTCTTC. Translated, it gives CASSILAGNEQFF.

The chain is built from TRBV18 and TRBJ2-7, with 7 bases aligning to TRBD2. V dropped 2 bases and J dropped 5; count of bases not matched to a gene: 6. This CDR3 spans 14 amino acids. Germline values: CDR1 KGHSH, CDR2 LQKENI. CDR3 protein: CASSPGPTSHEQYF. For the CDR3, the DNA is TGTGCCAGCTCACCAGGCCCGACTAGCCACGAGCAGTACTTC. The whole variable domain, filled in from reference TRBV18 and TRBJ2-7, reads NAGVMQNPRHLVRRRGQEARLRCSPMKGHSHVYWYRQLPEEGLKFMVYLQKENIIDESGMPKERFSAEFPKEGPSILRIQQVVRGDSAAYFCASSPGPTSHEQYFGPGTRLTVT.

This rearrangement joins TRBV4-1 to TRBJ2-2; TRBD2 aligns across 10 bases. The CDR3 consists of 17 residues. J gave up 6 bases and V 0 bases, and 7 bases lay outside the gene matches. Germline V gene lookup returns CDR1 MGHRA and CDR2 YSYEKL. CDR3 DNA: TGCGCCAGCAGCCAAGATTCCCGACTAGCGGGCTCCGGGGAGCTGTTTTTT. Residues: CASSQDSRLAGSGELFF.

This clone came up once. V gene TRBV25-1 combines with J gene TRBJ2-3, with 8 positions matching TRBD2. Trimming at V came to 2 bases and at J to 3 bases, leaving 7 bases not matched to a gene. Per germline, CDR1 MGHDK and CDR2 SYGVNS. The CDR3 has 16 amino acids. The CDR3 DNA follows: TGTGCCAGCAGTGAACGGGAGGGCCTAGGGACAGATACGCAGTATTTT. This translates into CASSEREGLGTDTQYF.

This clone has a handful of counts. This chain joins TRBV6-6 and TRBJ1-1; D is possibly TRBD1 (6 bases). Looked up from germline, CDR1 is MNHNY and CDR2 is SVGAGI (reference sequence). V gave up 8 bases and J gave up 2 bases, with 12 bases separating them. The CDR3 has 13 residues. The CDR3 region is CASGGQPNTEAFF. The CDR3 DNA sequence: TGTGCCAGCGGAGGACAGCCTAACACTGAAGCTTTCTTT.